Shown below are 14 T cell receptor beta chains from a single sample sequenced in a study of shared clonotypes between healthy human individuals. TCRdb's table, derived via immunoSEQ multiplex PCR, lists solely in-frame clones and lacks some. The sample holds over a million clones, approximately 98.5% seen once. Sequencing was performed on naive CD4+ T cells sorted from blood. The sample's subset: CD45RA+ positively selected. Source of these receptors: a man aged 25 to 40 in good health.

Note on this clone: In the same sample, other DNA sequences code for this CDR3. V and J are TRBV20-1 and TRBJ2-3; D unclear. The germline V and J ends were trimmed by 3 bases and 3 bases, with 4 bases remaining between them. The length of the CDR3 is 11 residues. Germline loops: CDR1 DFQATT, CDR2 SNEGSKA (reference sequence). As DNA, the CDR3 is TGCAGTGCTAGGACGACAGATACGCAGTATTTT. Translation gives CSARTTDTQYF.

This sequence joins TRBV5-1 and TRBJ2-7; D remains unclear. V lost 0 bases and J 2 bases, leaving 9 bases between the germline ends. Germline lookup yields CDR1 SGHRS and CDR2 YFSETQ. The CDR3 spans 14 residues. CDR3 amino acids: CASSLDRNTYEQYF. The CDR3 DNA reads TGCGCCAGCAGCTTGGACCGCAATACCTACGAGCAGTACTTC. The entire variable domain, with the rest obtained from reference TRBV5-1 and TRBJ2-7, is as follows: KAGVTQTPRYLIKTRGQQVTLSCSPISGHRSVSWYQQTPGQGLQFLFEYFSETQRNKGNFPGRFSGRQFSNSRSEMNVSTLELGDSALYLCASSLDRNTYEQYFGPGTRLTVT.

This clone was observed once. The chain links TRBV6-1 to TRBJ2-7; no firm D call. The CDR3 contains 10 residues. V shed 10 bases and J shed 6 bases, with 10 bases lying between them. Germline V gene lookup returns CDR1 MNHNS and CDR2 SASEGT. This CDR3 is CATRFREQYF. For the CDR3, the DNA is TGTGCCACTCGGTTCCGCGAGCAGTACTTC.

The chain is built from TRBV6-1 and TRBJ2-2; D ambiguous. Trimming removed 4 bases at V and 0 bases at J, with 3 bases between. Per the germline V gene, CDR1 is MNHNS and CDR2 is SASEGT. CDR3 size: 13 residues. The CDR3: CASSVANTGELFF. The CDR3 region has the DNA TGTGCCAGCAGTGTCGCGAACACCGGGGAGCTGTTTTTT.

The CDR3 reads CANLNPGCEQYF. The CDR3 DNA follows: TGCGCCAACTTGAATCCTGGCTGCGAGCAGTACTTC. The chain recombines TRBV5-1 with TRBJ2-7; no clear D. CDR3 length equals 12 residues. Germline V gene sequence: CDR1 SGHRS, CDR2 YFSETQ. Trimming took 9 bases from V and 6 from J, leaving 16 bases between them.

Comments on this clone: The identical CDR3 is also encoded by other nucleotide sequences in the sample. This chain links TRBV5-1 with TRBJ1-3, with no clear D. The germline V and J ends were trimmed by 0 bases and 1 base, with 5 bases remaining between them. From germline, CDR1 is SGHRS and CDR2 YFSETQ. The CDR3 is 14 residues long. CDR3 sequence: CASSLGGSGNTIYF. Written as DNA, the CDR3 is TGCGCCAGCAGCTTGGGCGGATCTGGAAACACCATATATTTT.

The rearrangement uses TRBV18 and TRBJ1-4; the D gene is possibly TRBD1 (5 bases). Per the germline V gene, CDR1 is KGHSH and CDR2 is LQKENI. V dropped 3 bases and J dropped 13 bases, with 15 bases sitting between them. This CDR3 has 13 amino acids. The CDR3 protein is CASSPEKGRTLFF. DNA for the CDR3: TGTGCCAGCTCACCGGAGAAGGGGAGGACACTGTTTTTT.

The chain employs TRBV6-6 and TRBJ2-7, with 7 positions matching TRBD2. The germline V gene has CDR1 MNHNY and CDR2 SVGAGI (reference sequence). CDR3 length: 14 amino acids. The V segment lost 6 bases and the J segment 4 bases; nucleotides outside the gene matches: 9. CDR3 in DNA: TGTGCCAGCAGGATGGGAGGGAGTCTTTACGAGCAGTACTTC. The encoded protein is CASRMGGSLYEQYF.

The rearrangement links TRBV10-3 to TRBJ1-1; 9 bases are shared with TRBD1. CDR1 and CDR2 from the germline V gene are ENHRY and SYGVKD. The CDR3 contains 14 residues. V dropped 11 bases and J dropped 0; count of bases not matched to a gene: 7. CDR3 bases: TGTGCCTCACAGGGGGCCGTCATGAACACTGAAGCTTTCTTT. Translation: CASQGAVMNTEAFF.

This chain uses TRBV28 with TRBJ2-1; the match to TRBD2 covers 14 bases. V shed 3 bases and J 12 bases; nucleotides not matched to a gene: 4. The germline V gene has CDR1 MDHEN and CDR2 SYDVKM. This CDR3 has 14 amino acids. The chain's CDR3 is CASSLGLAGAGQFF. The DNA for the CDR3 is TGTGCCAGCAGTTTGGGACTAGCGGGAGCTGGGCAGTTCTTC.

J is TRBJ2-7 and V is TRBV18; 10 bases map to TRBD1. The CDR3 runs 16 residues. Germline CDR1 and CDR2: KGHSH and LQKENI. J gave up 4 bases and V 1 base, and 7 bases lay outside the gene matches. For the CDR3, the DNA is TGTGCCAGCTCACCACTCGGGACAGGGGCTTGGTACGAGCAGTACTTC. Translated, it gives CASSPLGTGAWYEQYF.

The chain has TRBV25-1 and TRBJ1-3; no firm D call. The length of the CDR3 is 15 residues. Germline V gives CDR1 MGHDK, CDR2 SYGVNS. V was cut by 6 bases and J by 2 bases, with 14 bases left in between. The CDR3 loop is CASSGRRQTGNTIYF. DNA for the CDR3: TGTGCCAGCAGCGGAAGGAGACAAACTGGAAACACCATATATTTT.

The chain couples TRBV28 to TRBJ2-3; 10 bases line up with TRBD2. The CDR3 loop spans 17 amino acids. Trimming at V came to 9 bases and at J to 3 bases, leaving 15 bases not matched to a gene. The germline V gene has CDR1 MDHEN and CDR2 SYDVKM. In DNA, the CDR3 is TGTGCCAGTAACAGCCAAACTAGCGGGAAACGAACAGATACGCAGTATTTT. Its translation is CASNSQTSGKRTDTQYF. Full variable domain (missing parts from reference TRBV28 and TRBJ2-3): DVKVTQSSRYLVKRTGEKVFLECVQDMDHENMFWYRQDPGLGLRLIYFSYDVKMKEKGDIPEGYSVSREKKERFSLILESASTNQTSMYLCASNSQTSGKRTDTQYFGPGTRLTVL.

The chain has TRBV6-1 and TRBJ2-2; D gene ambiguous. With 1 base removed from V and 2 bases from J, the gap between germline ends came to 8 bases. This CDR3 region has 15 residues. Germline lookup yields CDR1 MNHNS and CDR2 SASEGT. The CDR3 reads CASSEGSLNTGELFF. Written as DNA, the CDR3 is TGTGCCAGCAGTGAAGGGAGCCTAAACACCGGGGAGCTGTTTTTT.